This T cell receptor beta chain was captured by sequencing in a study of OX40 agonist ivuxolimab in advanced cancers. Whole-study findings and limits: Researchers did not determine the expanded peripheral T cells' antigen specificity. Averaged across samples, CD8+ T cells carried more expanded clones than CD4+ did. CD4+ and CD8+ blood T cells expanded clonally by week 6 at 0.1 to 3.0 mg/kg.

CDR3 length equals 16 residues. From germline, CDR1 is SGHRS and CDR2 YFSETQ. With V trimmed by 4 bases and J by 4 bases, 9 bases remained unmatched. Details on this clone: Its antigen is unknown.

TCRdb keeps only in-frame clones here, not all; method: immunoSEQ multiplex PCR. The sample has about 96,000 clones; roughly 87% are singletons. At baseline, cycle 4 day 1, and cycle 7 day 1, blood was sampled. Sequences were derived from CD4+ or CD8+ T cells sorted from blood, sampled in a trial of the OX40 agonist ivuxolimab. The J gene is TRBJ2-5, the V gene TRBV5-1; 11 positions agree with TRBD2. This receptor was obtained from an adult with an advanced solid tumor such as melanoma, head and neck, liver or kidney cancer. The CDR3 region is CASSPNSGRAGETQYF. Written as DNA, the CDR3 is TGCGCCAGCAGCCCAAATAGCGGGAGGGCGGGAGAGACCCAGTACTTC.